This TCR beta chain was profiled in a study of blood T cells in healthy people across ages. The use of a sample-barcoded 5' primer and a J-beta primer mix characterized a second PCR of roughly 7 to 11 cycles. MiXCR, run by TCRdb on the 5' RACE reads, gives a single entry per CDR3 protein. The sample lists hundreds of thousands of distinct CDR3 sequences, 40% to 45% occurring once. Trimming took 5 bases from V and 1 from J; bases not matched to a gene: 6. Germline CDR1 WSHSY, CDR2 SAAADI. This CDR3 is 17 amino acids long. Sequenced sample: blood. This sequence originates from a man aged 80 or over in good health. V and J are TRBV10-2 and TRBJ2-1, with 12 bases identical to TRBD2. This chain's CDR3 is CASSPWTSGVSYNEQFF. For the CDR3, the DNA is TGCGCCAGCAGTCCCTGGACTAGCGGGGTGTCCTACAATGAGCAGTTCTTC.